A selection of T cell receptor beta chains follows, all from one sample in a study of blood T cell repertoires in COVID-19. Clones were sequenced by immunoSEQ multiplex PCR, and TCRdb holds only the in-frame ones, with some missing. Of 250,000 to 350,000 clones in the sample, around 85% were seen once. The sample taken for sequencing was PBMCs or T cells enriched from blood (not recorded which). Receptor source: a woman aged 40 to 55 who had recovered from COVID-19. Each CDR3 is given with its conserved first and last residue. The D gene is left open where the match is weak. A clone size is listed for some rows: how often the clone was seen (once, few, many), or a class if it is expanded.

v_gene	j_gene	abundance	d_gene	CDR3aa	CDR3nt
TRBV4-1	TRBJ2-3	-	-	CASSPSLEGLFSDTQYF	TGCGCCAGCAGCCCCTCTCTAGAGGGACTCTTCTCAGATACGCAGTATTTT
TRBV10-3	TRBJ2-2	-	-	CAIKLGNTGELFF	TGTGCCATCAAACTCGGGAACACCGGGGAGCTGTTTTTT
TRBV28	TRBJ2-7	-	TRBD1	CASSRPGTGVYEQYF	TGTGCCAGCAGTCGGCCAGGGACAGGGGTCTACGAGCAGTACTTC
TRBV21-1	TRBJ2-7	-	-	CAPGGGTF	TGTGCGCCTGGTGGGGGGACCTTC
TRBV6-5	TRBJ2-7	once	-	CASSQWDKPYEQYF	TGTGCCAGCAGTCAATGGGACAAGCCCTACGAGCAGTACTTC
TRBV15	TRBJ2-3	-	TRBD2	CATSSGRLGPMTQYF	TGTGCCACCAGCAGCGGGAGGTTGGGCCCGATGACGCAGTATTTT
TRBV18	TRBJ2-2	-	TRBD2	CASSRLAVDTGELFF	TGTGCCAGCTCAAGACTAGCGGTAGACACCGGGGAGCTGTTTTTT
TRBV15	TRBJ1-1	-	-	CATSLDRDEAFF	TGTGCCACCAGCCTAGACAGAGACGAAGCTTTCTTT
TRBV6-5	TRBJ1-5	-	TRBD1	CASLKGALNQPQHF	TGTGCCAGTTTAAAGGGGGCTCTAAATCAGCCCCAGCATTTT
TRBV3-1/TRBV3-2	TRBJ2-7	-	-	CASSQGTGSYEQYF	TGTGCCAGCAGCCAAGGCACAGGGTCCTACGAGCAGTACTTC
TRBV30	TRBJ2-5	-	-	CAWSSTGLQETQYF	TGTGCCTGGAGTTCTACAGGGCTCCAAGAGACCCAGTACTTC
TRBV28	TRBJ2-5	-	TRBD2	CASMGREGPWETQYF	TGTGCCAGCATGGGGCGGGAGGGCCCTTGGGAGACCCAGTACTTC
TRBV24-1	TRBJ2-3	-	TRBD2	CATSDLSREGDTQYF	TGTGCCACCAGTGATTTGTCACGGGAGGGGGACACGCAGTATTTT
TRBV6-2/TRBV6-3	TRBJ2-2	-	-	CASSLAGVYTGELFF	TGTGCCAGCAGCCTCGCAGGGGTGTACACCGGGGAGCTGTTTTTT
TRBV25-1	TRBJ2-2	-	-	CASSETTVTANTGELFF	TGTGCCAGCAGTGAAACGACAGTAACCGCGAACACCGGGGAGCTGTTTTTT
TRBV4-3	TRBJ2-5	-	-	CASSQAATGETQYF	TGCGCCAGCAGCCAAGCGGCGACCGGGGAGACCCAGTACTTC
TRBV2	TRBJ2-7	-	TRBD1	CASKVGGTGNSYEQYF	TGTGCCAGCAAGGTTGGTGGGACAGGGAACTCCTACGAGCAGTACTTC
TRBV7-2	TRBJ2-7	-	-	CASSPLVSSEQYF	TGTGCCAGCAGCCCTCTAGTTTCCAGCGAGCAGTACTTC
TRBV28	TRBJ2-1	-	-	CASRRGVASEGYEQFF	TGTGCCAGCAGGAGAGGGGTGGCTAGCGAAGGGTATGAGCAGTTCTTC
TRBV10-2	TRBJ2-3	-	-	CASSFLATPDTQYF	TGCGCCAGCAGTTTCCTAGCAACCCCAGATACGCAGTATTTT
TRBV5-4	TRBJ2-3	-	TRBD2	CASSPMGLAGEGDTQYF	TGTGCCAGCAGCCCGATGGGACTAGCGGGAGAGGGGGATACGCAGTATTTT
TRBV19	TRBJ2-7	-	TRBD1	CASSPGQGGYEQYF	TGTGCCAGTAGTCCGGGACAGGGAGGATACGAGCAGTACTTC
TRBV7-6	TRBJ2-7	-	-	CASSLEPEGISYEQYF	TGTGCCAGCAGCTTAGAGCCCGAGGGCATCTCCTACGAGCAGTACTTC
TRBV29-1	TRBJ2-1	-	-	CSVETSSYNEQFF	TGCAGCGTTGAAACAAGCTCCTACAATGAGCAGTTCTTC
TRBV6-5	TRBJ1-1	-	TRBD1	CATTKLRTGHTEAFF	TGTGCCACCACCAAACTAAGGACAGGGCACACTGAAGCTTTCTTT
TRBV30	TRBJ2-5	-	-	CAWSGFPGRETQYF	TGTGCCTGGAGTGGCTTCCCGGGTAGAGAGACCCAGTACTTC
TRBV7-8	TRBJ1-1	-	TRBD1	CASSFSRDSTEAFF	TGTGCCAGCAGCTTTTCCCGGGACAGCACTGAAGCTTTCTTT
TRBV28	TRBJ1-2	many	TRBD1	CASSFYQGANYGYTF	TGTGCCAGCAGTTTTTACCAGGGGGCAAACTATGGCTACACCTTC
TRBV28	TRBJ1-1	-	-	CASSLLSTEAFF	TGTGCCAGCAGTTTATTGAGCACTGAAGCTTTCTTT
TRBV18	TRBJ2-6	few	TRBD1	CASSPRQGPSSGANVLTF	TGTGCCAGCTCACCCAGACAGGGTCCTAGCTCTGGGGCCAACGTCCTGACTTTC
TRBV7-2	TRBJ2-1	-	-	CASSPVHEQFF	TGTGCCAGCAGCCCCGTCCATGAGCAGTTCTTC
TRBV9	TRBJ2-7	few	-	CASARGNSVGYEQYF	TGTGCCAGCGCGCGAGGCAATTCTGTCGGGTACGAGCAGTACTTC
TRBV2	TRBJ2-1	few	TRBD2	CASMGTGRGGNEQFF	TGTGCCAGCATGGGGACTGGTCGGGGGGGGAATGAGCAGTTCTTC
TRBV2	TRBJ2-1	-	TRBD2	CASIREGYVEQFF	TGTGCCAGCATCCGGGAGGGTTACGTTGAGCAGTTCTTC